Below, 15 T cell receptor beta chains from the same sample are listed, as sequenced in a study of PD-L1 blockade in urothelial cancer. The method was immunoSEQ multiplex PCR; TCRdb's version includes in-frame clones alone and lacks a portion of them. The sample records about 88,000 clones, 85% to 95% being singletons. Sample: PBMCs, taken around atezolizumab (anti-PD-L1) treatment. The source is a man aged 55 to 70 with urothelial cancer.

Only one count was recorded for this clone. The CDR3 DNA follows: TGTGCCAGCAGATCCAGACCGCTAGCGGGTACCACAGATACGCAGTATTTT. Protein product: CASRSRPLAGTTDTQYF. This chain connects TRBV7-2 to TRBJ2-3; 8 bases align to TRBD2. CDR3 length: 17 residues. The ends lost 6 bases at V and 2 bases at J; junction bases unmatched: 13. CDR1 is SGHTA, CDR2 FQGNSA, per germline. The whole variable domain, filled in from reference TRBV7-2 and TRBJ2-3, reads GAGVSQSPSNKVTEKGKDVELRCDPISGHTALYWYRQSLGQGLEFLIYFQGNSAPDKSGLPSDRFSAERTGGSVSTLTIQRTQQEDSAVYLCASRSRPLAGTTDTQYFGPGTRLTVL.

In DNA, the CDR3 is TGTGCCAGCACCGTCCGGGGGGTGGCTAGCGGATACAATGAGCAGTTCTTC. Translation gives CASTVRGVASGYNEQFF. The V call is TRBV28, the J call TRBJ2-1; 7 bases are a match to TRBD2. This CDR3 is 17 amino acids long. Germline CDR1 reads MDHEN; CDR2 reads SYDVKM. The V and J ends lost 7 bases and 4 bases, in that order; junction bases with no gene match: 16.

The CDR3 is CASSQTGTGSLPQHF. In DNA form, the CDR3 reads TGTGCCAGCAGTCAAACCGGGACTGGTTCACTGCCCCAGCATTTT. The chain combines TRBV28 with TRBJ1-5; D might be TRBD1 (5 bases). CDR1 is MDHEN, CDR2 SYDVKM, per germline. The CDR3 totals 15 residues. The ends were cut back, 5 bases at V and 9 bases at J, with 20 bases in the middle.

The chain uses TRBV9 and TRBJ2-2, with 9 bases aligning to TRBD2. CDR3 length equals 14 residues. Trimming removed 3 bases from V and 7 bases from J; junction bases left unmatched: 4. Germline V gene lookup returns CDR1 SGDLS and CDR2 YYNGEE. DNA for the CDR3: TGTGCCAGCAGCGCGCTTAGCGGGAGCGGGGAGCTGTTTTTT. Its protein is CASSALSGSGELFF.

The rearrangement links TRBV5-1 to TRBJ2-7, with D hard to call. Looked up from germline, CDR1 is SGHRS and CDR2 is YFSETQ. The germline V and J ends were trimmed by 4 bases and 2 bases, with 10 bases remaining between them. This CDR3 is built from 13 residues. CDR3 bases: TGCGCCAGCAGCACCGGAGATCCCTACGAGCAGTACTTC. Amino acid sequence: CASSTGDPYEQYF. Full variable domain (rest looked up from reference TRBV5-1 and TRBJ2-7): KAGVTQTPRYLIKTRGQQVTLSCSPISGHRSVSWYQQTPGQGLQFLFEYFSETQRNKGNFPGRFSGRQFSNSRSEMNVSTLELGDSALYLCASSTGDPYEQYFGPGTRLTVT.

CDR3 protein: CASSHRDRGLGYTF. The DNA of the CDR3 is TGTGCCAGCAGCCACCGGGACAGGGGTTTAGGCTACACCTTC. V gene TRBV7-2 combines with J gene TRBJ1-2; 10 bases match TRBD1. V shed 5 bases, J shed 8 bases, and the junction held 8 bases outside the gene matches. The germline V gene has CDR1 SGHTA and CDR2 FQGNSA. CDR3 size: 14 residues.

Here the CDR3 DNA reads TGTGCCAGCAGCTTAGACCCCGGGGATGGGACTGAAGCTTTCTTT. Protein product: CASSLDPGDGTEAFF. V and J are TRBV7-9 and TRBJ1-1; D gene unclear. The CDR3 contains 15 residues. The germline gives CDR1 SEHNR, CDR2 FQNEAQ (reference sequence). The germline V and J ends were trimmed by 1 base and 5 bases, with 14 bases remaining between them.

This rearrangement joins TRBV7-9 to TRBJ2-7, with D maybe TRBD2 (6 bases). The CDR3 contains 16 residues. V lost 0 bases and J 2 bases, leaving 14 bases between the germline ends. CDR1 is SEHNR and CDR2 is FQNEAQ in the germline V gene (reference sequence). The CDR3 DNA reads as TGTGCCAGCAGCTTAGCTATTGCGGGGATCACCTACGAGCAGTACTTC. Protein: CASSLAIAGITYEQYF.

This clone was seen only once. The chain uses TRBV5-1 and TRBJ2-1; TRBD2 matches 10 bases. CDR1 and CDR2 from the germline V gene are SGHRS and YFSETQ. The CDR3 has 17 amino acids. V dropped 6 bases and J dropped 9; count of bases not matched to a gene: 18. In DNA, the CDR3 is TGCGCCAGCACCCCCGGCCCTAGCGGGGGCGGATTGAGTGAGCAGTTCTTC. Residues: CASTPGPSGGGLSEQFF.

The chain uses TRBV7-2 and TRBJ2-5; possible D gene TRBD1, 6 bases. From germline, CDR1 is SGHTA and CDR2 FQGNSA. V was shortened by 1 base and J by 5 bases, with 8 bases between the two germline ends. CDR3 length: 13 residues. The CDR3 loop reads CASSLDRAETQYF. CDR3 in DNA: TGTGCCAGCAGCTTAGACAGGGCGGAGACCCAGTACTTC.

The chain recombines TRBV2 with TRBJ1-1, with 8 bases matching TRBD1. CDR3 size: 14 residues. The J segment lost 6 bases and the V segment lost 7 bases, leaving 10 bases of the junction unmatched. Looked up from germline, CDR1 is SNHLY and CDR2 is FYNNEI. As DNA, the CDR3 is TGTGCCAGCAAAATACTGGACAGGGTAGCTGAAGCTTTCTTT. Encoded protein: CASKILDRVAEAFF.

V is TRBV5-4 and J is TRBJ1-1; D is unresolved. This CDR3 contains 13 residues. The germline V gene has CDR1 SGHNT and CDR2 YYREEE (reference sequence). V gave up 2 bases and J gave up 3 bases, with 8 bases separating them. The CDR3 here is CASSFRLDTEAFF. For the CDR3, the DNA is TGTGCCAGCAGCTTTAGACTGGACACTGAAGCTTTCTTT.

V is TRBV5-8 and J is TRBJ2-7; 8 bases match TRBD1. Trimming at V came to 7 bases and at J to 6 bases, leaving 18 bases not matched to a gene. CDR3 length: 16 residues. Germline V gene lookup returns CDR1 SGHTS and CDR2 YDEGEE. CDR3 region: CASLTFRDRRGSEQYF. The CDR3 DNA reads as TGTGCCAGCCTTACCTTCAGGGACAGGCGTGGAAGCGAGCAGTACTTC. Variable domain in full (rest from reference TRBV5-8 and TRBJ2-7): EAGVTQSPTHLIKTRGQQATLRCSPISGHTSVYWYQQALGLGLQFLLWYDEGEERNRGNFPPRFSGRQFPNYSSELNVNALELEDSALYLCASLTFRDRRGSEQYFGPGTRLTVT.

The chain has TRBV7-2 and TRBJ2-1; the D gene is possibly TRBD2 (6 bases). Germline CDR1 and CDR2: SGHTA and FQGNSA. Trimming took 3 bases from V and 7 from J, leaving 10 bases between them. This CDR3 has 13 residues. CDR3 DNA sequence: TGTGCCAGCAGCTTTGCTAGCGTTAATGAGCAGTTCTTC. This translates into CASSFASVNEQFF. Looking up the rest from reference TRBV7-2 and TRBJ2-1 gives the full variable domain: GAGVSQSPSNKVTEKGKDVELRCDPISGHTALYWYRQSLGQGLEFLIYFQGNSAPDKSGLPSDRFSAERTGGSVSTLTIQRTQQEDSAVYLCASSFASVNEQFFGPGTRLTVL.

CDR3 residues: CASRIAGGEKTQYF. In nucleotides, the CDR3 is TGTGCCAGCAGAATAGCGGGGGGGGAAAAGACCCAGTACTTC. This rearrangement joins TRBV2 to TRBJ2-5; TRBD2 matches at 11 bases. Germline V gene sequence: CDR1 SNHLY, CDR2 FYNNEI. The CDR3 has 14 residues. V lost 6 bases and J lost 6; bases outside the gene matches: 6.